These 10 T cell receptor beta chains were all obtained from the same sample, sequenced in a study of blood T cell repertoires in COVID-19. Produced via immunoSEQ multiplex PCR; TCRdb's table is partial and in-frame only. This table holds a few hundred thousand clones, nearly 90% found once. Sequenced: peripheral blood. The receptors shown here come from a human donor in a cohort sampled during active COVID-19.

This chain links TRBV6-5 with TRBJ1-4; D possibly corresponds to TRBD1 (5 bases). This CDR3 has 16 residues. The V and J ends lost 2 bases and 7 bases respectively, with 17 bases between them. Germline V gives CDR1 MNHEY, CDR2 SVGAGI. Written as DNA, the CDR3 is TGTGCCAGCAGTTACCGACTCGTCGGTCAGGGTGAAAAACTGTTTTTT. Translation gives CASSYRLVGQGEKLFF.

The rearrangement joins TRBV18 to TRBJ2-7; the match to TRBD2 covers 8 bases. V dropped 4 bases and J dropped 0; count of bases not matched to a gene: 2. The CDR3 runs to 14 residues. Germline V gene sequence: CDR1 KGHSH, CDR2 LQKENI. This CDR3 reads CASSQGTSSYEQYF. CDR3 coding DNA: TGTGCCAGCTCACAGGGGACTAGCTCCTACGAGCAGTACTTC. The variable domain in full, completed from reference TRBV18 and TRBJ2-7, reads NAGVMQNPRHLVRRRGQEARLRCSPMKGHSHVYWYRQLPEEGLKFMVYLQKENIIDESGMPKERFSAEFPKEGPSILRIQQVVRGDSAAYFCASSQGTSSYEQYFGPGTRLTVT.

The chain recombines TRBV6-2 or TRBV6-3 with TRBJ2-7; 7 bases are shared with TRBD1. CDR1 MNHEY and CDR2 SVGEGT come from the germline V gene. CDR3 length: 16 residues. V gave up 6 bases and J gave up 0 bases; unmatched junction bases: 11. This CDR3 is CASSWGTALTSYEQYF. In DNA form, the CDR3 reads TGTGCCAGCAGCTGGGGGACAGCCCTCACCTCCTACGAGCAGTACTTC.

The chain couples TRBV6-2 or TRBV6-3 to TRBJ2-7; possibly TRBD2 for D (5 bases). V gave up 6 bases and J gave up 4 bases, with 10 bases separating them. The germline CDR1 and CDR2 sequences are MNHEY and SVGEGT. CDR3 size: 12 residues. As DNA, the CDR3 is TGTGCCAGCAGCCTCGGGGAGTACGAGCAGTACTTC. Its protein product is CASSLGEYEQYF.

This clone was picked up a small number of times. The chain has TRBV5-4 and TRBJ1-6; D may be TRBD1 (5 bases). V lost 5 bases to trimming and J lost 8 bases, with 14 bases between them. Germline CDR1 and CDR2: SGHNT and YYREEE (reference sequence). The CDR3 contains 14 residues. The CDR3 reads CASRSGAGDSPLHF. DNA for the CDR3: TGTGCCAGCAGATCCGGGGCGGGGGATTCACCCCTCCACTTT.

V is TRBV30 and J is TRBJ1-2, with D possibly matching TRBD1 (6 bases). CDR3 length equals 17 residues. V gave up 0 bases and J gave up 2 bases, with 19 bases separating them. Germline CDR1 is GTSNPN and CDR2 is SVGIG (reference sequence). CDR3 nucleotide sequence: TGTGCCTGGAGTGTAAGAGGGGGTGCCGATTTCAACTATGGCTACACCTTC. It translates to CAWSVRGGADFNYGYTF.

This chain links TRBV30 with TRBJ1-3; D ambiguous. The germline V gene has CDR1 GTSNPN and CDR2 SVGIG (reference sequence). V was shortened by 0 bases and J by 2 bases, with 11 bases between the two germline ends. This CDR3 spans 15 amino acids. The CDR3 coding sequence is TGTGCCTGGAGTGTACGACTACCTCCTGGAAACACCATATATTTT. This sequence encodes CAWSVRLPPGNTIYF.

The chain combines TRBV5-4 with TRBJ2-7, with D maybe TRBD2 (5 bases). CDR3 length equals 14 residues. Per germline, CDR1 SGHNT and CDR2 YYREEE (reference sequence). V was trimmed by 5 bases and J by 2 bases, leaving 14 bases between them. The CDR3 nucleotides read TGTGCCAGCAGTCGGGCAGCGGAGACCTACGAGCAGTACTTC. Residues: CASSRAAETYEQYF. Together with reference TRBV5-4 and TRBJ2-7, the CDR3 gives the full variable domain: ETGVTQSPTHLIKTRGQQVTLRCSSQSGHNTVSWYQQALGQGPQFIFQYYREEENGRGNFPPRFSGLQFPNYSSELNVNALELDDSALYLCASSRAAETYEQYFGPGTRLTVT.

This clone was seen once. V usage is TRBV3-1 (or the pseudogene TRBV3-2) and J usage is TRBJ2-7; 9 bases map to TRBD2. Germline CDR1 is LGHDT and CDR2 is YNNKEL (reference sequence). V lost 6 bases and J lost 4; bases outside the gene matches: 7. The CDR3 totals 14 residues. CDR3 in amino acids: CASSQLAGLYEQYF. CDR3 sequence (DNA): TGTGCCAGCAGTCAGCTAGCGGGACTTTACGAGCAGTACTTC.

This chain uses TRBV5-8 with TRBJ1-3; a possible D gene is TRBD1 (5 bases). Trimming pared 0 bases from V and 0 bases from J, leaving 7 bases between. Germline V gene data show CDR1 as SGHTS and CDR2 as YDEGEE. This CDR3 is 15 amino acids long. The CDR3 sequence is CASSLAGGSGNTIYF. In nucleotides, the CDR3 is TGTGCCAGCAGCTTGGCCGGGGGCTCTGGAAACACCATATATTTT.